This T cell receptor beta chain was sequenced during a study of T cell changes during pregnancy in multiple sclerosis. Produced via immunoSEQ multiplex PCR; TCRdb's table is partial and in-frame only. Among 40,000 to 60,000 clones, 85% to 95% were seen once, and the ten largest hold 0.45% to 0.6%. The CDR3 loop spans 14 amino acids. From germline, CDR1 is SGHRS and CDR2 YFSETQ. Germline trimming cut 3 bases from V and 1 base from J; bases unmatched to any gene: 4. The receptor was isolated from a female donor with multiple sclerosis, enrolled in a pregnancy study. The sequenced sample was CD4+ T cells from peripheral blood mononuclear cells, obtained in the third trimester of pregnancy. The chain combines TRBV5-1 with TRBJ2-7; 7 nucleotides align to TRBD2. CDR3 in amino acids: CASSSLGGSYEQYF. The DNA for the CDR3 is TGCGCCAGCAGCTCCTTGGGGGGGTCCTACGAGCAGTACTTC.